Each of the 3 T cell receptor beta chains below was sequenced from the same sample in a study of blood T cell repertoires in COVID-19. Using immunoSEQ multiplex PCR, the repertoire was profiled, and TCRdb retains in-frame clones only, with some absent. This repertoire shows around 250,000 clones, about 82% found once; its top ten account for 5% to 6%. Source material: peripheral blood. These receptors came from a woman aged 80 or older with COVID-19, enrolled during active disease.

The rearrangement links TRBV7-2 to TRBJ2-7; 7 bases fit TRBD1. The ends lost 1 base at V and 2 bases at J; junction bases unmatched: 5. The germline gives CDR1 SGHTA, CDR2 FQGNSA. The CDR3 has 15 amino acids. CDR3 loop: CASSLDGQEAYEQYF. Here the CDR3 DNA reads TGTGCCAGCAGCTTAGACGGACAGGAAGCCTACGAGCAGTACTTC.

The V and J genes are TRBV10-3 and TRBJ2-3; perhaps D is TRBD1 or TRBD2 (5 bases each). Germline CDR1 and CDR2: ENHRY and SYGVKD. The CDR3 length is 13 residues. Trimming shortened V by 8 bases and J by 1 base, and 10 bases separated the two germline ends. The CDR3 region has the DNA TGTGCCATCCGTGGGGGAGGCACAGATACGCAGTATTTT. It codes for CAIRGGGTDTQYF.

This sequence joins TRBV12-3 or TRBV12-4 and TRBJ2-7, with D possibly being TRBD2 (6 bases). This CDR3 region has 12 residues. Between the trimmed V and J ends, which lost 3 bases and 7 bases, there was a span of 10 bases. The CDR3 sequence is CASSLRGGEQYV. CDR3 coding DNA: TGTGCCAGCAGTTTGCGGGGAGGTGAGCAGTACGTC.